Below, 8 T cell receptor beta chains from the same sample are listed, as sequenced in a study of OX40 agonist ivuxolimab in advanced cancers. The data were produced by immunoSEQ multiplex PCR, yet TCRdb's version contains in-frame clones alone and is incomplete. This sample carries fewer than 7,500 clones, about nine tenths of them seen once, and the ten largest clones take 39%. The specimen was CD4+ or CD8+ T cells sorted from blood, collected in a trial of the OX40 agonist ivuxolimab. The receptors shown here come from an adult with an advanced solid tumor such as melanoma, head and neck, liver or kidney cancer.

The chain uses TRBV5-5 and TRBJ1-2; D call uncertain. V dropped 4 bases and J dropped 0 bases, with 10 bases sitting between them. CDR3 length equals 14 residues. The germline CDR1 and CDR2 sequences are SGHKS and YYEKEE (reference sequence). CDR3 region: CASSPDKSNYGYTF. The CDR3 DNA reads as TGTGCCAGCAGCCCAGACAAATCTAACTATGGCTACACCTTC.

This clone occurred once. This rearrangement joins TRBV5-1 to TRBJ1-1, with 7 bases matching TRBD1. With 3 bases clipped from V and 1 base from J, the junction kept 6 bases outside the gene matches. The CDR3 covers 15 residues. Looked up from germline, CDR1 is SGHRS and CDR2 is YFSETQ. The chain's CDR3 is CASSSRGTANTEAFF. The CDR3 DNA sequence: TGCGCCAGCAGCTCTCGAGGGACAGCGAACACTGAAGCTTTCTTT.

This clone appeared once. V and J are TRBV30 and TRBJ2-2; no firm D call. The ends were cut back, 0 bases at V and 3 bases at J, with 5 bases in the middle. This CDR3 is 13 amino acids long. Germline assignment: CDR1 GTSNPN and CDR2 SVGIG (reference sequence). The CDR3 DNA reads TGTGCCTGGAGTGTACTGGACACCGGGGAGCTGTTTTTT. Translation: CAWSVLDTGELFF.

The J gene is TRBJ2-7, the V gene TRBV27; 10 nucleotides line up with TRBD1. This CDR3 region has 16 residues. In germline, CDR1 is MNHEY, CDR2 SMNVEV (reference sequence). J lost 4 bases, V lost 6 bases, and 12 bases had no gene match. The CDR3 DNA is TGTGCCAGCAGCCCCCACCCGGGACAGGGGTTTTACGAGCAGTACTTC. Translated, it gives CASSPHPGQGFYEQYF.

The gene calls are TRBV19 and TRBJ2-2; 10 bases are a match to TRBD1. The CDR3 runs to 16 residues. Germline V gives CDR1 LNHDA, CDR2 SQIVND (reference sequence). V lost 1 base to trimming and J lost 5 bases; unmatched junction nucleotides: 4. The chain's CDR3 is CASSIVGTGVTGELFF. The CDR3 DNA reads as TGTGCCAGTAGTATAGTCGGGACAGGGGTTACCGGGGAGCTGTTTTTT.

The chain has TRBV2 and TRBJ1-6; 7 nucleotides agree with TRBD1. With V trimmed by 7 bases and J by 5 bases, 5 bases remained unmatched. The germline gives CDR1 SNHLY, CDR2 FYNNEI. This CDR3 is built from 14 residues. CDR3 nucleotides: TGTGCCAGCATCCCGGGACAGAATAATTCACCCCTCCACTTT. Translation gives CASIPGQNNSPLHF.

This chain connects TRBV13 to TRBJ1-5, with 8 bases fitting TRBD1. The J segment lost 7 bases and the V segment lost 5 bases, leaving 4 bases of the junction unmatched. CDR1 and CDR2 (germline): PRHDT, FYEKMQ (reference sequence). There are 13 residues in the CDR3. In DNA, the CDR3 is TGTGCCAGCAGCGAACAGGGGGGGCAGCCCCAGCATTTT. This gives the protein CASSEQGGQPQHF.

Only a few counts were recorded for this clone. The chain employs TRBV5-4 and TRBJ2-1; D is undetermined. The V end was cut by 6 bases, the J end by 5 bases, with 9 bases between. CDR1 SGHNT and CDR2 YYREEE come from the germline V gene (reference sequence). The length of the CDR3 is 12 residues. CDR3 residues: CASKWDDNEQFF. CDR3 nucleotides: TGTGCCAGCAAATGGGATGACAATGAGCAGTTCTTC.